This T cell receptor (beta chain) is from a study of identical twins. Study-wide results and limits: The study found excess low generation probability among twin-shared out-of-frame alpha sequences.

As for this clonotype: Its antigen remains unknown.

Template switching added a universal primer site; cDNA carried unique molecular identifiers. TCRdb re-analysed the 5' RACE reads in MiXCR, keeping a single row per CDR3 protein. The profile shows approximately 210,000 distinct CDR3 sequences, 6.5% to 8% of them singletons. The V gene end was trimmed by 8 bases and the J gene end by 0 bases; junction bases not matched to a gene: 14. CDR1 is MNHEY, CDR2 SMNVEV, per germline (reference sequence). The CDR3 contains 18 residues. These data were likewise used in another study, on T cells expressing NK-cell markers. From that second work: Dominant NKG2C+ clonotypes accounted for about 1.0-8% of CD8+ T cells in a handful of donors. Expanded NKG2C+ T cell clones had unclear HCMV specificity.

The clonotype comes from a woman between 18 and 29 years old in good health. The chain carries TRBV27 and TRBJ2-3, with 10 bases lining up with TRBD2. The sample consisted of CD8+ T cells sorted from blood. The CDR3 sequence is CASARYRTSGESTDTQYF. The CDR3 bases are TGTGCCAGCGCCAGGTACCGAACTAGCGGGGAAAGCACAGATACGCAGTATTTT.